The table lists the clone carrying this TCR beta chain with a few counts. The CDR3 runs 15 residues. Germline V lookup: CDR1 SGDLS, CDR2 YYNGEE. V was pared by 2 bases and J by 1 base, with 5 bases of the junction left unmatched. The sample belongs to a study of blood T cells in healthy people across ages. A second PCR of 7 to 11 cycles used a sample-barcoded 5' primer and a J-beta primer mix. MiXCR, applied by TCRdb to the 5' RACE reads, yields one record per CDR3 protein. The profile covers about 640,000 distinct CDR3 sequences, with about 43% appearing a single time and 25% to 35% taken by the ten largest.

J is TRBJ2-5 and V is TRBV9, with 7 bases fitting TRBD1. What was sequenced was blood. The receptor was isolated from a man of 80 years or more in good health. The CDR3 DNA reads TGTGCCAGCAGCGTTCAGACAGGGCTCCAAGAGACCCAGTACTTC. Amino acids: CASSVQTGLQETQYF.